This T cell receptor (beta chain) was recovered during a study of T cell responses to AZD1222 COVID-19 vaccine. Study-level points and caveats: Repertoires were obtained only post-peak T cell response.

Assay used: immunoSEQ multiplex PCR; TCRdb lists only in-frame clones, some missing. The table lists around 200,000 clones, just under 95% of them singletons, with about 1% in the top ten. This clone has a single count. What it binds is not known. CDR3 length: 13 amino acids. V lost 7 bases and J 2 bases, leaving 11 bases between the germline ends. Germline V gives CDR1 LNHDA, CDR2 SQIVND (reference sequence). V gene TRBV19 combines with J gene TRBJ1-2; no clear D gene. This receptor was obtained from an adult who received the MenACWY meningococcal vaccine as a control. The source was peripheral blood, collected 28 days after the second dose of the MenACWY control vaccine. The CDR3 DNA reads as TGTGCCAGTACCCCAGGACGGAACTATGGCTACACCTTC. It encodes CASTPGRNYGYTF.